These 5 T cell receptor beta chains originate from one sample sequenced in a study of blood T cell repertoires in COVID-19. The table came from immunoSEQ multiplex PCR; TCRdb's copy has only in-frame clones and leaves some out. Here the sample spans fewer than 90,000 clones, over 70% being singletons. Sequenced input: peripheral blood. These receptors came from a woman between 50 and 59 years old with acute or convalescent COVID-19.

This clone was seen more than once but under ten times. This chain connects TRBV3-1 (or the pseudogene TRBV3-2) to TRBJ2-7, with D unresolved. V was cut by 5 bases and J by 3 bases, with 5 bases left in between. This CDR3 is 11 amino acids long. Germline V CDR1 and CDR2: LGHDT, YNNKEL (reference sequence). The CDR3, as DNA: TGTGCCAGCAGCTCCGTCTACGAGCAGTACTTC. Its protein product is CASSSVYEQYF.

This rearrangement joins TRBV28 to TRBJ1-2; TRBD1 aligns across 12 bases. The CDR3 loop spans 15 amino acids. V trimming: 6 bases; J trimming: 8 bases; junction bases outside the gene matches: 10. The germline V gene has CDR1 MDHEN and CDR2 SYDVKM. CDR3 DNA sequence: TGTGCCAGCAGGCAATCGGGACAGGGGGCGCAGGGCTACACCTTC. Protein sequence: CASRQSGQGAQGYTF.

The gene calls are TRBV5-6 and TRBJ1-2, with a weak D call TRBD1 (5 bases). Trimming stripped 4 bases from V and 5 bases from J, with 15 bases between. The germline gives CDR1 SGHDT, CDR2 YYEEEE. The CDR3 totals 14 residues. The chain's CDR3 is CASSRGNRPYGYTF. CDR3 DNA: TGTGCCAGCAGCCGCGGCAACAGGCCTTATGGCTACACCTTC.

The V gene is TRBV3-1 (or the pseudogene TRBV3-2), the J gene TRBJ2-1, with 11 positions matching TRBD2. The germline gives CDR1 LGHDT, CDR2 YNNKEL (reference sequence). The CDR3 sequence is 15 residues long. With 6 bases clipped from V and 7 bases from J, the junction kept 8 bases outside the gene matches. CDR3 sequence: CASRLTSGALNEQFF. CDR3 DNA sequence: TGTGCCAGCAGACTGACTAGCGGGGCCTTGAATGAGCAGTTCTTC.

The sample holds a few counts of this clone. V and J are TRBV7-2 and TRBJ2-3; possible D gene TRBD2, 6 bases. Trimming took 2 bases from V and 2 from J, leaving 11 bases between them. The germline V gene encodes CDR1 SGHTA and CDR2 FQGNSA. The CDR3 contains 15 residues. For the CDR3, the DNA is TGTGCCAGCAGCTTACGCGCGGGGAACACAGATACGCAGTATTTT. This translates into CASSLRAGNTDTQYF.